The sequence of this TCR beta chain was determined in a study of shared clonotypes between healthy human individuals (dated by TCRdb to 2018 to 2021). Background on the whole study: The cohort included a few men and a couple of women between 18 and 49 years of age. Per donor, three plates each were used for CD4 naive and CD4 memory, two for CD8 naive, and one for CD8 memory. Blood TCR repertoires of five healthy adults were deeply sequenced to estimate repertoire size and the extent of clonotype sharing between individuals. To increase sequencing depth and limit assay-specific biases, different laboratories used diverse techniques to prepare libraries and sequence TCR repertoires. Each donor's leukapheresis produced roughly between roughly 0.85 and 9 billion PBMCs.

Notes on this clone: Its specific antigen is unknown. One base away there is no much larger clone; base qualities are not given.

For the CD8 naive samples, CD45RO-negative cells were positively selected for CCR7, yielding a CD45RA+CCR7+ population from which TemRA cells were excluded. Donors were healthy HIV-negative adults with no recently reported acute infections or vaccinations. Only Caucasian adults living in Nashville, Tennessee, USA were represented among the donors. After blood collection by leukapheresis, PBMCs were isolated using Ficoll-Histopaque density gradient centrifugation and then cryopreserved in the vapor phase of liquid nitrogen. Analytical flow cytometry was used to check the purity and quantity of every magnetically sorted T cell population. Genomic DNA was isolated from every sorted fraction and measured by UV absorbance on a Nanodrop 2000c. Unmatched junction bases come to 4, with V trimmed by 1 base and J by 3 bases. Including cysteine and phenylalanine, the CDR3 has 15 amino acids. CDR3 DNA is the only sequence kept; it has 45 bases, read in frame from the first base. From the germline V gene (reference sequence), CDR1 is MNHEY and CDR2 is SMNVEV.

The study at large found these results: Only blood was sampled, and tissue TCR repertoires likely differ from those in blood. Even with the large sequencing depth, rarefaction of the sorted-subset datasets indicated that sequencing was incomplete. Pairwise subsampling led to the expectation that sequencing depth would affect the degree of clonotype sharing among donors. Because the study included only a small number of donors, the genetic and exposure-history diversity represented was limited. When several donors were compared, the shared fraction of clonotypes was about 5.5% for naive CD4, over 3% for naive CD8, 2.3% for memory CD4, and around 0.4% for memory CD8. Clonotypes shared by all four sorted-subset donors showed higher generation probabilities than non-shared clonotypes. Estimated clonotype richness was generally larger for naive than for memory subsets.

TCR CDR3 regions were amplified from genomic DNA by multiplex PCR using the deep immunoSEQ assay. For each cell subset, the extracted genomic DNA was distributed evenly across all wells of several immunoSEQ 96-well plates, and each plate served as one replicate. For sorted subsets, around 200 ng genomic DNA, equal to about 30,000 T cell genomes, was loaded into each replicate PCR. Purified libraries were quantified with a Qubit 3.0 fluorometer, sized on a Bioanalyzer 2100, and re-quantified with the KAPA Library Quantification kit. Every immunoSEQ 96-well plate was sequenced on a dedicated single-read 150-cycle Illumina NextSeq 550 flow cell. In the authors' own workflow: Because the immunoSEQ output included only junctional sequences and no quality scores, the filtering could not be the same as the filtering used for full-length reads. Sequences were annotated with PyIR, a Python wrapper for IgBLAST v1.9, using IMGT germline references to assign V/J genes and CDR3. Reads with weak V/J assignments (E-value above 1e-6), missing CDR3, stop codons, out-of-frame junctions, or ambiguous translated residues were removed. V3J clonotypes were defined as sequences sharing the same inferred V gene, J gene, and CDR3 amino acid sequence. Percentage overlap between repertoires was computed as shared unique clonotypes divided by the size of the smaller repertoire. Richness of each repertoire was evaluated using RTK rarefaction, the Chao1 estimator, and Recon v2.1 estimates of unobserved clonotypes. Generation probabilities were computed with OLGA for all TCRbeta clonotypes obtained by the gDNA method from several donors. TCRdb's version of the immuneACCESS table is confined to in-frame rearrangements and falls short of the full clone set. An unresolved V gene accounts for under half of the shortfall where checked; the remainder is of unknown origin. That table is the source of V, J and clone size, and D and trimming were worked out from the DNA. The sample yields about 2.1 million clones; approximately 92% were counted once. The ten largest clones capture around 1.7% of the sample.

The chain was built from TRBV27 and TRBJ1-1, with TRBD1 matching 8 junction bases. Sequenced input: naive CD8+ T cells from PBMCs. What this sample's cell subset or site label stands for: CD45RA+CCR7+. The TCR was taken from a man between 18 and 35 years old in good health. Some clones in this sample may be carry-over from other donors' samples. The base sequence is TGTGCCAGCAGTTTATATCAGGGGGCGGACACTGAAGCTTTCTTT. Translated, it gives CASSLYQGADTEAFF.